A single sample gave rise to the 27 T cell receptor beta chains below, sequenced in a study of T-cell reconstitution after alpha-beta-depleted transplantation in children. The TCRbeta library was prepared with unique molecular identifiers. TCRdb redid the calling of the PCR reads with MiXCR, one entry per CDR3 protein. In the table there are about 440,000 distinct CDR3 sequences, over 40% of which are singletons. The source material was PBMCs, sampled before TCRalphabeta/CD19-depleted stem cell transplant. The source is a girl aged 2-15 years with aplastic anemia, due to receive a stem cell transplant.

This clonotype was recorded many times. This rearrangement joins TRBV6-2 or TRBV6-3 to TRBJ2-1, with 8 positions matching TRBD2. The V gene end was trimmed by 0 bases and the J gene end by 0 bases; junction bases not matched to a gene: 13. The CDR3 sequence is 20 residues long. The germline CDR1 and CDR2 sequences are MNHEY and SVGEGT. Here the CDR3 reads CASSYSYPATSASSYNEQFF. The DNA for the CDR3 is TGTGCCAGCAGTTACTCGTACCCCGCGACTAGCGCCAGCTCCTACAATGAGCAGTTCTTC.

This clonotype was seen many times. The rearrangement joins TRBV27 to TRBJ2-5; D is uncertain. Trimming shortened V by 2 bases and J by 3 bases, and 10 bases separated the two germline ends. The CDR3 covers 14 residues. Germline lookup yields CDR1 MNHEY and CDR2 SMNVEV (reference sequence). In DNA form, the CDR3 reads TGTGCCAGCAGTTTAAGGAGACCCGAAGAGACCCAGTACTTC. Its protein is CASSLRRPEETQYF.

V gene TRBV5-1 combines with J gene TRBJ2-3, with D possibly being TRBD2 (5 bases). Germline lookup yields CDR1 SGHRS and CDR2 YFSETQ. V was trimmed by 4 bases and J by 6 bases, leaving 15 bases between them. This CDR3 has 14 residues. The DNA of the CDR3 is TGCGCCAGCAGCGCCCTCTATGAGGGCGATACGCAGTATTTT. Amino acid sequence: CASSALYEGDTQYF.

Ten or more counts support this clonotype. CDR3 bases: TGCAGCGTCCCGGGACAGAGGAACACTGAAGCTTTCTTT. Translated, it gives CSVPGQRNTEAFF. The chain combines TRBV29-1 with TRBJ1-1, with 7 bases lining up with TRBD1. The CDR3 totals 13 residues. V shed 6 bases, J shed 1 base, and the junction held 5 bases outside the gene matches. The V gene's germline CDR1 is SQVTM and CDR2 ANQGSEA.

This clonotype came up many times. This chain connects TRBV7-9 to TRBJ2-3; possibly TRBD1 for D (6 bases). Germline-derived CDR1 and CDR2 are SEHNR and FQNEAQ (reference sequence). V lost 5 bases, J lost 1 base, and 10 bases lay in between. The CDR3 length is 14 residues. The CDR3 DNA reads as TGTGCCAGCAGCGTAGGACAGCGCACAGATACGCAGTATTTT. It codes for CASSVGQRTDTQYF.

This clonotype was detected ten times or more. The chain recombines TRBV28 with TRBJ2-3; D is unresolved. Germline CDR1 MDHEN, CDR2 SYDVKM. This CDR3 contains 13 residues. V was clipped by 6 bases and J by 8 bases, with 15 bases between them. The CDR3 spells CASRLQLLGTQYF. The CDR3 coding sequence is TGTGCCAGCAGGTTACAGCTTCTTGGTACGCAGTATTTT.

To note about this clonotype: This could be a read error, since a much larger clone is one nucleotide away. The chain combines TRBV28 with TRBJ2-3; D may match TRBD1 or TRBD2 (6 bases each). In germline, CDR1 is MDHEN, CDR2 SYDVKM. The CDR3 totals 14 residues. The germline V and J ends were trimmed by 8 bases and 4 bases, with 16 bases remaining between them. The CDR3 region is CASGSQGRPDTQYF. The CDR3 DNA is TGTGCCAGCGGTTCCCAGGGGAGGCCAGATACGCAGTATTTT. Looking up the rest from reference TRBV28 and TRBJ2-3 gives the full variable domain: DVKVTQSSRYLVKRTGEKVFLECVQDMDHENMFWYRQDPGLGLRLIYFSYDVKMKEKGDIPEGYSVSREKKERFSLILESASTNQTSMYLCASGSQGRPDTQYFGPGTRLTVL.

This chain connects TRBV20-1 to TRBJ2-7; 9 nucleotides agree with TRBD2. Germline trimming cut 7 bases from V and 0 bases from J; bases unmatched to any gene: 7. The CDR3 is made up of 14 amino acids. In germline, CDR1 is DFQATT, CDR2 SNEGSKA (reference sequence). For the CDR3, the DNA is TGCAGTGTCCGAAGCGGGGGGATCTCCTACGAGCAGTACTTC. This translates into CSVRSGGISYEQYF.

The table lists this clonotype with a few counts. The chain combines TRBV12-3 or TRBV12-4 with TRBJ1-4; D not certain. V dropped 5 bases and J dropped 5 bases, with 9 bases sitting between them. This CDR3 contains 13 residues. Here the CDR3 reads CASSLRRNEKLFF. The CDR3 nucleotides are TGTGCCAGCAGTCTACGGAGAAATGAAAAACTGTTTTTT.

This clonotype was seen a handful of times. This rearrangement joins TRBV7-2 to TRBJ2-7; D remains ambiguous. The germline CDR1 and CDR2 sequences are SGHTA and FQGNSA. This CDR3 is 14 amino acids long. V lost 3 bases, J lost 4 bases, and 13 bases lay in between. The CDR3 region is CASSFYQENYEQYF. The DNA of the CDR3 is TGTGCCAGCAGCTTCTATCAGGAAAATTACGAGCAGTACTTC.

The chain has TRBV7-3 and TRBJ2-3; the match to TRBD2 covers 8 bases. From germline, CDR1 is SGHTA and CDR2 FQGTGA. V shed 6 bases, J shed 4 bases, and the junction held 21 bases outside the gene matches. This CDR3 region has 19 residues. CDR3 DNA sequence: TGTGCCAGCAGTCCCAAGCCGAGTACTAGCGGTACCAGGTCAGATACGCAGTATTTT. Amino acid sequence: CASSPKPSTSGTRSDTQYF. Combining the CDR3 with reference TRBV7-3 and TRBJ2-3 gives the whole variable domain GAGVSQTPSNKVTEKGKYVELRCDPISGHTALYWYRQSLGQGPEFLIYFQGTGAADDSGLPNDRFFAVRPEGSVSTLKIQRTERGDSAVYLCASSPKPSTSGTRSDTQYFGPGTRLTVL.

The chain has TRBV2 and TRBJ2-7; the match to TRBD1 covers 8 bases. The CDR3 contains 15 residues. CDR1 SNHLY and CDR2 FYNNEI come from the germline V gene. J gave up 3 bases and V 7 bases, and 11 bases lay outside the gene matches. The CDR3 sequence is CASTGQAIVLYEQYF. CDR3 nucleotide sequence: TGTGCCAGCACGGGACAGGCAATAGTACTCTACGAGCAGTACTTC.

This chain connects TRBV7-2 to TRBJ2-7; D is undetermined. The V end lost 2 bases, the J end lost 0 bases, and 8 bases lay between the germline ends. Per germline, CDR1 SGHTA and CDR2 FQGNSA. This CDR3 region has 14 residues. The CDR3 is CASSLSANSYEQYF. CDR3 nucleotide sequence: TGTGCCAGCAGCTTATCGGCAAACTCCTACGAGCAGTACTTC. The full variable domain, with the rest looked up from reference TRBV7-2 and TRBJ2-7, is GAGVSQSPSNKVTEKGKDVELRCDPISGHTALYWYRQSLGQGLEFLIYFQGNSAPDKSGLPSDRFSAERTGGSVSTLTIQRTQQEDSAVYLCASSLSANSYEQYFGPGTRLTVT.

The chain employs TRBV2 and TRBJ2-7; TRBD1 agrees at 8 bases. The CDR3 length is 15 residues. The junction had 9 bases not matched to a gene; V was cut back by 5 bases and J by 3 bases. Per the germline V gene, CDR1 is SNHLY and CDR2 is FYNNEI. This CDR3 reads CASSRILTGDYEQYF. The CDR3 nucleotides are TGTGCCAGCAGTCGAATCCTGACAGGGGACTACGAGCAGTACTTC.

V usage is TRBV7-2 and J usage is TRBJ2-1, with D tentatively TRBD2 (5 bases). The CDR3 runs 12 residues. V lost 1 base, J lost 14 bases, and 12 bases lay in between. Germline CDR1 reads SGHTA; CDR2 reads FQGNSA. CDR3 amino acids: CASSLVDATKFF. CDR3 in DNA: TGTGCCAGCAGCTTAGTAGATGCGACTAAGTTCTTC. Variable domain in full (rest from reference TRBV7-2 and TRBJ2-1): GAGVSQSPSNKVTEKGKDVELRCDPISGHTALYWYRQSLGQGLEFLIYFQGNSAPDKSGLPSDRFSAERTGGSVSTLTIQRTQQEDSAVYLCASSLVDATKFFGPGTRLTVL.

This clonotype was seen ten or more times. The gene calls are TRBV28 and TRBJ2-7; 8 bases line up with TRBD2. Germline CDR1 reads MDHEN; CDR2 reads SYDVKM. V trimming: 1 base; J trimming: 0 bases; junction bases outside the gene matches: 5. The CDR3 runs 16 residues. Here the CDR3 reads CASSLLASGSSYEQYF. The CDR3 nucleotides read TGTGCCAGCAGTTTATTAGCGAGCGGGAGCTCCTACGAGCAGTACTTC. Together with reference TRBV28 and TRBJ2-7, the CDR3 gives the full variable domain: DVKVTQSSRYLVKRTGEKVFLECVQDMDHENMFWYRQDPGLGLRLIYFSYDVKMKEKGDIPEGYSVSREKKERFSLILESASTNQTSMYLCASSLLASGSSYEQYFGPGTRLTVT.

This clonotype came up a few times. The rearrangement uses TRBV7-2 and TRBJ2-1; D might be TRBD1 or TRBD2, each matching 5 bases. The ends were cut back, 0 bases at V and 8 bases at J, with 20 bases in the middle. This CDR3 is built from 17 residues. Germline CDR1 and CDR2: SGHTA and FQGNSA. The CDR3 protein is CASSLARGLRGAHEQFF. DNA for the CDR3: TGTGCCAGCAGCTTAGCCCGCGGGCTGAGGGGAGCCCATGAGCAGTTCTTC.

This chain links TRBV5-1 with TRBJ2-5; either TRBD1 or TRBD2 may supply D (5 bases each). V was shortened by 4 bases and J by 5 bases, with 12 bases between the two germline ends. Germline CDR1 reads SGHRS; CDR2 reads YFSETQ. This CDR3 is built from 13 residues. CDR3 DNA: TGCGCCAGCAGCGGAGACAGAGGGGAGACCCAGTACTTC. Translating gives CASSGDRGETQYF. Full variable domain (remainder filled in from reference TRBV5-1 and TRBJ2-5): KAGVTQTPRYLIKTRGQQVTLSCSPISGHRSVSWYQQTPGQGLQFLFEYFSETQRNKGNFPGRFSGRQFSNSRSEMNVSTLELGDSALYLCASSGDRGETQYFGPGTRLLVL.

About this clonotype itself: Germline is not matched at one junction end, which may reflect a read error. This chain connects TRBV27 to TRBJ2-2; D remains unclear. Germline V gene data show CDR1 as MNHEY and CDR2 as SMNVEV (reference sequence). CDR3 size: 14 residues. The CDR3 loop is CASSFMANIGELFF. The CDR3 bases are TGTGCCAGCAGTTTCATGGCGAACATCGGGGAGCTGTTTTTT.

This clonotype is a singleton in its sample. Here the CDR3 reads CASRAPGQGARYEQYF. CDR3 DNA: TGTGCCAGCAGAGCCCCGGGACAGGGGGCGCGATACGAGCAGTACTTC. The chain combines TRBV7-9 with TRBJ2-7; 12 bases agree with TRBD1. CDR3 length: 16 amino acids. Germline lookup yields CDR1 SEHNR and CDR2 FQNEAQ (reference sequence). V lost 6 bases, J lost 4 bases, and 10 bases stayed unmatched.

This chain links TRBV5-6 with TRBJ1-1; D may be TRBD1 (6 bases). The V gene lost 0 bases and the J gene lost 2 bases, with 11 bases spanning the gap. The V gene's germline CDR1 is SGHDT and CDR2 YYEEEE. The CDR3 extends over 15 amino acids. CDR3 protein: CASSLGLQGNTEAFF. CDR3 nucleotides: TGTGCCAGCAGCTTGGGCCTACAGGGTAACACTGAAGCTTTCTTT.

This clonotype was detected many times. The DNA of the CDR3 is TGTGCCAGCAGCCCGGCGTATCAGGAGGGCCGGGAGACCCAGTACTTC. Translating gives CASSPAYQEGRETQYF. The chain couples TRBV6-1 to TRBJ2-5, with D possibly TRBD2 on 6 matching bases. Germline-derived CDR1 and CDR2 are MNHNS and SASEGT. Deletions cut 6 bases from V and 5 bases from J, with 22 bases between. The CDR3 spans 16 residues.

The V gene is TRBV10-3, the J gene TRBJ2-7; 10 nucleotides line up with TRBD1. The CDR3 consists of 15 residues. Germline lookup yields CDR1 ENHRY and CDR2 SYGVKD. Unmatched junction bases numbered 9, after V lost 4 bases and J lost 6 bases. The chain's CDR3 is CAISGRDRGLGEQYF. The CDR3 bases are TGTGCCATCAGTGGTCGGGACAGGGGTTTGGGCGAGCAGTACTTC.

This clonotype has a handful of counts. The chain links TRBV5-5 to TRBJ2-7, with D perhaps matching TRBD2 (6 bases). Trimming cost V 0 bases and J 10 bases, with 11 bases left between them. Germline assignment: CDR1 SGHKS and CDR2 YYEKEE (reference sequence). The CDR3 covers 12 residues. Here the CDR3 DNA reads TGTGCCAGCAGCTTGGTACCTAGCGAACAGTACTTC. Residues: CASSLVPSEQYF.

The chain carries TRBV6-1 and TRBJ1-3; no clear D. Germline CDR1 reads MNHNS; CDR2 reads SASEGT. Trimming removed 10 bases at V and 1 base at J, with 14 bases between. There are 14 residues in the CDR3. The DNA for the CDR3 is TGTGCCACCATAGGACCACTTTCTGGAAACACCATATATTTT. Amino acid sequence: CATIGPLSGNTIYF.

This clonotype was counted many times. This sequence joins TRBV4-2 and TRBJ2-2, with D unresolved. This CDR3 is 14 amino acids long. Germline assignment: CDR1 LGHNA and CDR2 YNFKEQ. The V and J ends lost 3 bases and 4 bases respectively, with 9 bases between them. In nucleotides, the CDR3 is TGTGCCAGCAGCCAGAACCTGGGCACCGGGGAGCTGTTTTTT. This codes for CASSQNLGTGELFF.

This clonotype has ten or more counts. The chain is built from TRBV3-1 and TRBJ2-1; 11 nucleotides match TRBD2. The CDR3 length is 17 residues. CDR1 is LGHDT, CDR2 YNNKEL, per germline (reference sequence). V trimming: 4 bases; J trimming: 9 bases; junction bases outside the gene matches: 14. The CDR3 sequence: CASSPRTSGSLGSEQFF. The CDR3, as DNA: TGTGCCAGCAGCCCCCGGACTAGCGGGTCTCTGGGGAGTGAGCAGTTCTTC.